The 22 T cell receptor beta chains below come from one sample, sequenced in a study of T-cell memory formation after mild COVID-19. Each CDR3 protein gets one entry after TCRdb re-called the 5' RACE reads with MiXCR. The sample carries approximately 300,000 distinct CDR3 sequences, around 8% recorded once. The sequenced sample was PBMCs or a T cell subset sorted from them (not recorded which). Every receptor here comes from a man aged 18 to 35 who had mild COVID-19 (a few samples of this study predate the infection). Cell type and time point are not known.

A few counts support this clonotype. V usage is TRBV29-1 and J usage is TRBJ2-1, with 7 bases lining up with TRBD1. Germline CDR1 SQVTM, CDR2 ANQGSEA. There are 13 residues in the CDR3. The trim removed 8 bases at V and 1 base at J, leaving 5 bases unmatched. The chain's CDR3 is CSTETGSYNEQFF. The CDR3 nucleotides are TGCAGCACCGAGACAGGGTCCTACAATGAGCAGTTCTTC.

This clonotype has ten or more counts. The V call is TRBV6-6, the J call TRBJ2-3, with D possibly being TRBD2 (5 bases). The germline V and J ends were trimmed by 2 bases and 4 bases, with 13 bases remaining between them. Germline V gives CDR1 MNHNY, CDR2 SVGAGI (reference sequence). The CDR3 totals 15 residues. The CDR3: CASSYRVGGADTQYF. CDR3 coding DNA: TGTGCCAGCAGTTACAGGGTAGGAGGTGCAGATACGCAGTATTTT.

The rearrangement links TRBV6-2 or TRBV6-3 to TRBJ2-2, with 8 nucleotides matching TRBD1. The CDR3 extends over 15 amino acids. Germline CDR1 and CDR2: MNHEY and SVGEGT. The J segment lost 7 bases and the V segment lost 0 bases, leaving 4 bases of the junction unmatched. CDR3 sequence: CASSYSRGHGGELFF. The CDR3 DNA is TGTGCCAGCAGTTACTCCAGGGGGCACGGCGGGGAGCTGTTTTTT.

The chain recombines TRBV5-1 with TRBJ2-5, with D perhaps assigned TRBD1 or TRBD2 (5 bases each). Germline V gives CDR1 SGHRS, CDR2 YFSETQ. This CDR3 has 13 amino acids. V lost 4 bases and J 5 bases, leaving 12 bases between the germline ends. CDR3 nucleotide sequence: TGCGCCAGCAGCATGGGACCCCTGGAGACCCAGTACTTC. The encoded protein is CASSMGPLETQYF.

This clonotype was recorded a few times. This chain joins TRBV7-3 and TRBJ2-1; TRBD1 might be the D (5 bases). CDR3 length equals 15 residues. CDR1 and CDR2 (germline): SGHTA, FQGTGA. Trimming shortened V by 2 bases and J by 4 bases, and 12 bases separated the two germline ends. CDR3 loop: CASSLGPGNYNEQFF. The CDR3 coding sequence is TGTGCCAGCAGCTTAGGCCCAGGGAATTACAATGAGCAGTTCTTC.

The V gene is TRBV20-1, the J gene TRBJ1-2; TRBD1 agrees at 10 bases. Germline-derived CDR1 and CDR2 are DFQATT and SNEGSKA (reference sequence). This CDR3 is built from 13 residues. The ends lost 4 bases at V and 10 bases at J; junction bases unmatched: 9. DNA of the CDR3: TGCAGTGCTAAAACCGGGACAGGGGTTGTCTACACCTTC. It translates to CSAKTGTGVVYTF.

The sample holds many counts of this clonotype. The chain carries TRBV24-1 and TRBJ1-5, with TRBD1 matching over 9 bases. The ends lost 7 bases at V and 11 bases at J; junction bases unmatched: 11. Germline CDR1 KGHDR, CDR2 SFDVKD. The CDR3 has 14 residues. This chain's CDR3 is CATSHRDREGTQHF. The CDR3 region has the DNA TGTGCCACCAGCCACCGGGACAGGGAGGGAACCCAGCATTTT.

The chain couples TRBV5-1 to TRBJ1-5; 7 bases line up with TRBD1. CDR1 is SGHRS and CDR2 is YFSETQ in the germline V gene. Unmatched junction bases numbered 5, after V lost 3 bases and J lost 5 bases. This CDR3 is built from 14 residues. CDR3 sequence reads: CASSSRGGYQPQHF. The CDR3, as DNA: TGCGCCAGCAGCTCTCGAGGGGGCTATCAGCCCCAGCATTTT.

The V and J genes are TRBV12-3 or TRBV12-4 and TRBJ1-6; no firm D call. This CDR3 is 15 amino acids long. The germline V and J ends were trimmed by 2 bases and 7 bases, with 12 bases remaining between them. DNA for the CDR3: TGTGCCAGCAGTTTAAGGGTAGCAGCCAATTCACCCCTCCACTTT. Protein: CASSLRVAANSPLHF.

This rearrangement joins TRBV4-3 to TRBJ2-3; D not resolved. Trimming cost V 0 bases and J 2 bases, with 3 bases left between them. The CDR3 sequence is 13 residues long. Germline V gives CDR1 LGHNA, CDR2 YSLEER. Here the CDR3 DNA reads TGCGCCAGCAGCCAAGAGGCCACAGATACGCAGTATTTT. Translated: CASSQEATDTQYF.

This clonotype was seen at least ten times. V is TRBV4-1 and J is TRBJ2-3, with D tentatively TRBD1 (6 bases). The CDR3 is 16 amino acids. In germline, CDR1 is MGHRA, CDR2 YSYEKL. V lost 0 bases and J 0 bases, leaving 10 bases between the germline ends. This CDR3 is CASSQETGPSTDTQYF. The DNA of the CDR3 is TGCGCCAGCAGCCAAGAGACAGGCCCTAGCACAGATACGCAGTATTTT.

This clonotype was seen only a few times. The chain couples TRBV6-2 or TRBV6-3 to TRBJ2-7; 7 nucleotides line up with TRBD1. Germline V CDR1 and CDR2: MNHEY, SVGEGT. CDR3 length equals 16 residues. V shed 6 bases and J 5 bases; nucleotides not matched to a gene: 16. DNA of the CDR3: TGTGCCAGCAGCCCAGGACAGGTTTTGGGTCAGGACGAGCAGTACGTC. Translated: CASSPGQVLGQDEQYV.

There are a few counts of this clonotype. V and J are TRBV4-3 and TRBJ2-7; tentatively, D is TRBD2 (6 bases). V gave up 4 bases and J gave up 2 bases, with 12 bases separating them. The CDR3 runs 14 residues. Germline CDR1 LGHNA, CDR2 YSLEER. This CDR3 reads CASSRVGRTYEQYF. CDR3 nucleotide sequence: TGCGCCAGCAGCCGAGTGGGGAGGACCTACGAGCAGTACTTC.

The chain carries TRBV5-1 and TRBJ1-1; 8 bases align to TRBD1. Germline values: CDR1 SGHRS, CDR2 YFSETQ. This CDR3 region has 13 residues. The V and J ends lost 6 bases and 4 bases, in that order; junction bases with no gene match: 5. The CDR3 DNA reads TGCGCCAGCAAGCAGGGGGCGGCCACTGAAGCTTTCTTT. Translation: CASKQGAATEAFF.

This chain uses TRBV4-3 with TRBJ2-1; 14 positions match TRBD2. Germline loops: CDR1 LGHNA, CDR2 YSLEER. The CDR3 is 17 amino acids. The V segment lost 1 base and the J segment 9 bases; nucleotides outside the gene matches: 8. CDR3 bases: TGCGCCAGCAGCCAAGCTAGGGGACTAGCGGGGGCCGGTGAGCAGTTCTTC. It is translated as CASSQARGLAGAGEQFF.

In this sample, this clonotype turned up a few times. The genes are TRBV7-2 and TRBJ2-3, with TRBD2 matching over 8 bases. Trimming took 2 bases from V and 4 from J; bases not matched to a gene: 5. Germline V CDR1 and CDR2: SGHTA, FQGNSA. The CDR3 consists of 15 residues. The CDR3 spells CASSLRGGGPDTQYF. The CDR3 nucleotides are TGTGCCAGCAGCTTAAGGGGCGGGGGGCCAGATACGCAGTATTTT.

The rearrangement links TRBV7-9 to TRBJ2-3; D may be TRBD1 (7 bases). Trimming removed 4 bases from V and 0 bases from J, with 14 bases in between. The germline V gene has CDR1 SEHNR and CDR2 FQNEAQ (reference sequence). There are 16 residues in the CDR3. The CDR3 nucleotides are TGTGCCAGCAGCTCTGGGGGGACAGCTAGCACAGATACGCAGTATTTT. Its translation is CASSSGGTASTDTQYF.

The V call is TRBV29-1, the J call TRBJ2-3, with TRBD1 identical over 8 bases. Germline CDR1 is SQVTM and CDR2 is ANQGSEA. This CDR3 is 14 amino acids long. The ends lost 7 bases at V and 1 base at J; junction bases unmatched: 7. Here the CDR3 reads CSGEPGQGTDTQYF. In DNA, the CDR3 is TGCAGCGGGGAACCGGGACAGGGCACAGATACGCAGTATTTT.

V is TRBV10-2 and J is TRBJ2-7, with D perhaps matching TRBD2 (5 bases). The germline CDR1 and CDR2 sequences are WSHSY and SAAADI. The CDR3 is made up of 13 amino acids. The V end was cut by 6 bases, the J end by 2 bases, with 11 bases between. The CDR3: CASSDYPPYEQYF. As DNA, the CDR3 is TGCGCCAGCAGCGACTATCCCCCCTACGAGCAGTACTTC.

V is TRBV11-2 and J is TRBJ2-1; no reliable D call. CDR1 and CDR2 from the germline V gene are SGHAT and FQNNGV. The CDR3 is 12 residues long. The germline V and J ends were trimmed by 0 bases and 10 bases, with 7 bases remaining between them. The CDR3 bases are TGTGCCAGCAGCTTAGACCCCAGGGAGCAGTTCTTC. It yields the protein CASSLDPREQFF.

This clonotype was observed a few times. The CDR3 sequence: CASSLQGASQETQYF. CDR3 bases: TGCGCCAGCAGCCTTCAGGGGGCCAGCCAAGAGACCCAGTACTTC. V usage is TRBV4-3 and J usage is TRBJ2-5; 8 bases fit TRBD1. V shed 4 bases and J 1 base; nucleotides not matched to a gene: 5. CDR3 size: 15 residues. Germline assignment: CDR1 LGHNA and CDR2 YSLEER.

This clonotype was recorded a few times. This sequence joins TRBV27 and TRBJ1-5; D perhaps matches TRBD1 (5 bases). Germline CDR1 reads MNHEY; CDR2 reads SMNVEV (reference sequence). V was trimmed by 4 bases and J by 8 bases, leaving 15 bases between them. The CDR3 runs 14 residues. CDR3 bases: TGTGCCAGCAGTTATGGCAGGGTGGAGGAGCCCCAGCATTTT. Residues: CASSYGRVEEPQHF.